This record looks at one T cell receptor beta chain sequence and its context. Study processing details: Amplification of reference gene primers provided the estimated nucleated cell counts. Clones were sequenced by immunoSEQ multiplex PCR, and TCRdb holds only the in-frame ones, with some missing. D and trimming come from the DNA, and the V and J calls and clone size come from that table. The profile shows approximately 210,000 clones, about 95% of them singletons. This record belongs to a study of blood T cell repertoires in COVID-19. The wider study: The origin of the acute and convalescent COVID-19 samples was the United States, Italy and Spain. PBMCs, B-cell-depleted T cells, or T cells were the source of the cDNA or gDNA that made up the material.

Patients of the Seattle cohort, enrolled during active infection, were followed longitudinally. Germline lookup yields CDR1 MNHNS and CDR2 SASEGT. Trimming removed 0 bases at V and 4 bases at J, with 10 bases between. The CDR3 sequence is 15 residues long. The sequence was collected from a man younger than 40 with COVID-19, enrolled during active disease. Sequences were obtained from peripheral blood. The genes are TRBV6-1 and TRBJ1-3; a weak D match, TRBD1 (6 bases). The CDR3 sequence is CASSEATGPGNTIYF. DNA of the CDR3: TGTGCCAGCAGTGAAGCCACAGGGCCAGGAAACACCATATATTTT.